Listed here are 24 T cell receptor beta chains from one sample, sequenced in a study of tumor and adjacent non-tumor tissue in lung cancer. RNA was extracted from bulk tissue without any cell sorting. TCRbeta libraries were built with three rounds of nested PCR, modified from ARM-PCR. TCRdb reanalysed the multiplex PCR reads using MiXCR and keeps one entry per CDR3 protein. The table shows about 90,000 distinct CDR3 sequences, with roughly 62% occurring only once. Sequences were obtained from lung tumor tissue. These receptors all stem from a man between 65 and 85 years old with non-small cell lung cancer.

With regard to this clonotype: A much larger clonotype is one base distant, so this may be a read error. V usage is TRBV30 and J usage is TRBJ2-2; the D gene is possibly TRBD2 (5 bases). Per the germline V gene, CDR1 is GTSNPN and CDR2 is SVGIG (reference sequence). The CDR3 runs to 15 residues. The CDR3 bases are TGTGCCTGGAGTGTAGGTTCTAGAGGGTCCGGGGAGCCGTTTTTT. This encodes CAWSVGSRGSGEPFF.

For this clonotype: An end of the junction differs from the germline gene, which may be a read error. The chain combines TRBV11-2 with TRBJ2-7; possible D gene TRBD1, 6 bases. The CDR3 runs to 18 residues. Germline values: CDR1 SGHAT, CDR2 FQNNGV. The CDR3 DNA follows: TGTGCCAGCAGCCCAACATCCCGGGACATGGTGTCTCCCTACGAGCAGTACTTT. Residues: CASSPTSRDMVSPYEQYF.

This clonotype was counted a single time. This likely comes from a read error, as the CDR3 has no conserved phenylalanine or tryptophan at its end. The chain couples TRBV5-1 to TRBJ1-5; 7 bases map to TRBD1. The V gene end was trimmed by 0 bases and the J gene end by 9 bases; junction bases not matched to a gene: 6. CDR1 and CDR2 (germline): SGHRS, YFSETQ. The length of the CDR3 is 14 residues. The CDR3 nucleotides read TGCGCCAGCAGCTTGGGGGACAGTGGTGGGCCCCAGCATTCT. This sequence encodes CASSLGDSGGPQHS.

As concerns this clonotype: The junction shows a germline mismatch at one end, possibly a read error. The chain joins TRBV4-1 to TRBJ1-3; a weak D match, TRBD1 (5 bases). The CDR3 is made up of 15 amino acids. CDR1 MGHRA and CDR2 YSYEKL come from the germline V gene. The CDR3 coding sequence is TGCGCCAGTAGCCATGATGGGACCACTGGAAACACCATATATTTT. This encodes CASSHDGTTGNTIYF.

In the case of this clonotype: The CDR3 end shows no conserved phenylalanine or tryptophan, and so a read error is likely. The chain is built from TRBV4-1 and TRBJ1-5; D is unresolved. The germline V gene encodes CDR1 MGHRA and CDR2 YSYEKL. This CDR3 region has 15 residues. In DNA, the CDR3 is TGCGCCAGCAGTCAAGAGTTGACTAGCAATGAACCCCAGCATTAT. Translated: CASSQELTSNEPQHY.

About this clonotype itself: A read error may account for a junction end that differs from germline. This chain connects TRBV12-3 or TRBV12-4 to TRBJ2-2, with unresolved D. There are 16 residues in the CDR3. The chain's CDR3 is CVSSFGRQMMTGELFF. The DNA for the CDR3 is TGTGTCAGCAGTTTCGGCCGCCAAATGATGACCGGGGAGCTGTTTTTT.

This rearrangement joins TRBV10-2 to TRBJ2-1; 9 bases map to TRBD1. The CDR3 runs to 15 residues. The germline V gene encodes CDR1 WSHSY and CDR2 SAAADI. J was trimmed by 8 bases and V by 5 bases; bases with no gene match: 10. CDR3 protein: CASSSSGTGLYEQFF. As DNA, the CDR3 is TGCGCCAGCAGTTCCTCGGGGACAGGGCTGTATGAGCAGTTCTTC.

This clonotype was observed a single time. A read error may produce the germline difference seen at one junction end. The V and J genes are TRBV6-5 and TRBJ1-4, with D perhaps TRBD1 (5 bases). From germline, CDR1 is MNHEY and CDR2 SVGAGI. The CDR3 spans 16 residues. The CDR3 here is CASSALRRGVNEKLSF. In DNA form, the CDR3 reads TGTGCCAGCAGTGCCCTTAGGAGGGGTGTTAATGAAAAACTGTCTTTT.

This rearrangement joins TRBV6-5 to TRBJ1-5, with D possibly being TRBD1 (5 bases). The length of the CDR3 is 12 residues. The V end was cut by 10 bases, the J end by 11 bases, with 18 bases between. The germline V gene encodes CDR1 MNHEY and CDR2 SVGAGI. The CDR3: CANSDSFGAQHF. CDR3 sequence (DNA): TGTGCCAACAGCGACAGTTTCGGGGCCCAGCATTTT.

In its sample, this clonotype was seen many times. The genes are TRBV4-1 and TRBJ1-3; D call uncertain. The length of the CDR3 is 15 residues. The V gene lost 4 bases and the J gene lost 4 bases, with 14 bases spanning the gap. Per the germline V gene, CDR1 is MGHRA and CDR2 is YSYEKL. The chain's CDR3 is CASSLTGPTGNTIYF. The CDR3 nucleotides read TGCGCCAGCAGCCTCACCGGGCCGACGGGAAACACCATATATTTT.

Note on this clonotype: Being one base from a much bigger clone, this may be a read error. The chain has TRBV20-1 and TRBJ1-6; 7 bases are a match to TRBD1. The CDR3 totals 15 residues. Germline values: CDR1 DFQATT, CDR2 SNEGSKA (reference sequence). This chain's CDR3 is CNARPGTANNSPLHF. The CDR3 region has the DNA TGCAATGCTAGACCCGGGACAGCCAATAATTCACCCCTCCACTTT.

Notes on this clonotype: The final CDR3 position lacks the conserved phenylalanine or tryptophan, pointing to a likely read error. The V call is TRBV20-1, the J call TRBJ2-3; D unclear. Germline values: CDR1 DFQATT, CDR2 SNEGSKA (reference sequence). There are 12 residues in the CDR3. The CDR3 coding sequence is TGCAATGCTAGATCGTCGACAGATACGCAGTATCTT. It is translated as CNARSSTDTQYL.

In regard to this clonotype: The junction shows a germline mismatch at one end, possibly a read error. The chain couples TRBV5-5 to TRBJ2-5; D is ambiguous. The germline V gene has CDR1 SGHKS and CDR2 YYEKEE (reference sequence). There are 14 residues in the CDR3. CDR3 region: CASSLGSLVETQYF. The CDR3 DNA sequence: TGTGCCAGTAGCTTGGGGTCCCTCGTGGAGACCCAGTACTTC.

This clonotype was observed many times. The chain joins TRBV20-1 to TRBJ1-2, with TRBD1 identical over 9 bases. The CDR3 has 12 amino acids. Unmatched junction bases numbered 8, after V lost 7 bases and J lost 8 bases. The germline gives CDR1 DFQATT, CDR2 SNEGSKA (reference sequence). The CDR3 DNA is TGCAGTGTTCCACAGGGGGCATCGGGCTACACCTTC. It translates to CSVPQGASGYTF.

Turning to this clonotype: A much larger clone differs from this one at a single base, so this may be a read error. J is TRBJ2-1 and V is TRBV30; 8 bases agree with TRBD1. The CDR3 totals 14 residues. Germline CDR1 reads GTSNPN; CDR2 reads SVGIG (reference sequence). The CDR3 region has the DNA TGTGCCTGGAGGGTCCAGGGGGCTGGTAATGATCAGTTCTTC. Translated, it gives CAWRVQGAGNDQFF.

A note on this clonotype: At one end the junction does not follow the germline gene, possibly because of a read error. The gene calls are TRBV11-2 and TRBJ1-2, with 7 bases matching TRBD1. Germline CDR1 is SGHAT and CDR2 is FQNNGV. This CDR3 contains 12 residues. The CDR3 is CTSTAGGYGYTF. As DNA, the CDR3 is TGTACCAGTACCGCAGGGGGCTATGGCTACACCTTC. The full variable domain, rest sourced from reference TRBV11-2 and TRBJ1-2, is EAGVAQSPRYKIIEKRQSVAFWCNPISGHATLYWYQQILGQGPKLLIQFQNNGVVDDSQLPKDRFSAERLKGVDSTLKIQPAKLEDSAVYLCTSTAGGYGYTFGSGTRLTVV.

As concerns this clonotype: The germline gene is not matched at one end of the junction; a read error may be the cause. This chain joins TRBV6-6 and TRBJ2-5; TRBD1 is a possible D gene (6 bases). The CDR3 extends over 16 amino acids. Germline V gene data show CDR1 as MNHNY and CDR2 as SVGAGI (reference sequence). This chain's CDR3 is CASSYGGGKGQETRYF. The CDR3 DNA is TGTGCCAGCAGTTACGGGGGCGGTAAGGGGCAAGAGACCCGGTACTTC.

This clonotype is a singleton in its sample. It is likely a read error, because the conserved phenylalanine at the end of the CDR3 is missing. J is TRBJ1-3 and V is TRBV5-5, with D unclear. Germline assignment: CDR1 SGHKS and CDR2 YYEKEE (reference sequence). This CDR3 contains 16 residues. V was clipped by 7 bases and J by 1 base, with 18 bases between them. The chain's CDR3 is CASRIGRALSGNTIYS. CDR3 DNA: TGTGCCAGCCGAATAGGCCGAGCACTATCTGGAAACACCATATATTCT.

Worth noting for this clonotype: Here the CDR3 omits its conserved ending phenylalanine or tryptophan, so a read error is the likely source. It is unclear where the CDR3 begins or ends on the DNA, so no DNA is shown, and the CDR3 is as TCRdb lists it. The rearrangement links TRBV6-5 to TRBJ2-2; TRBD1, the table's D call, lacks a check against the DNA. Germline V gene data show CDR1 as MNHEY and CDR2 as SVGAGI. The CDR3 has 14 amino acids, counting both end residues. This CDR3 reads CASSGQGAAREQVL.

On this clonotype: The junction differs from germline at one of its ends, possibly a read error. The rearrangement uses TRBV6-5 and TRBJ1-6; D remains ambiguous. Looked up from germline, CDR1 is MNHEY and CDR2 is SVGAGI. The CDR3 runs to 14 residues. CDR3 nucleotides: TGTGCCAGCAGTTACTCCTCACACAATTCACCCCTTCACTTT. It yields the protein CASSYSSHNSPLHF.

In the case of this clonotype: A junction end diverges from the germline sequence, so it may reflect a read error. The rearrangement joins TRBV4-2 to TRBJ2-5; no firm D call. CDR1 is LGHNA, CDR2 YNFKEQ, per germline. CDR3 length: 12 amino acids. The CDR3 bases are TGTCCCAGCACCCAACGACAAGAGACCCAGTACTTC. Protein sequence: CPSTQRQETQYF.

On this clonotype itself: At one end, the junction sequence differs from germline, possibly due to a read error. DNA for the CDR3: TGTTCCACCAGTGACACTCAACCGGGACAGGGGGCGCGCAATGAGCAGTTCTTC. It yields the protein CSTSDTQPGQGARNEQFF. The chain employs TRBV24-1 and TRBJ2-1; 12 nucleotides align to TRBD1. Germline CDR1 is KGHDR and CDR2 is SFDVKD. The CDR3 sequence is 18 residues long.

A single count supports this clonotype. An end of the junction differs from the germline gene, which may be a read error. J is TRBJ2-1 and V is TRBV11-3; 9 bases agree with TRBD1. Germline lookup yields CDR1 SGHNT and CDR2 YENEEA. The CDR3 sequence is 14 residues long. CDR3 in amino acids: CASSGRDRVNGQLF. The DNA for the CDR3 is TGTGCCAGCAGCGGCCGGGACAGGGTTAATGGGCAGTTATTT.

This clonotype has a count of ten or more. The genes are TRBV12-3 or TRBV12-4 and TRBJ2-1; no clear D gene. The CDR3 totals 14 residues. Trimming left V 2 bases short and J 8 bases short, with 13 bases between. The CDR3 DNA follows: TGTGCCAGCAGTTTAAGTGCTAGGCGAGATGAGCAGTTCTTC. This codes for CASSLSARRDEQFF.